In this sample, the clone carrying this TCR beta chain turned up a few times. The target antigen is unknown. Individually, cDNA molecules had unique molecular identifiers attached to them. TCRdb called the 5' RACE reads again in MiXCR, with one record for every CDR3 protein. Found here are about 83,000 distinct CDR3 sequences, under 11% of them singletons; the top ten hold just over 8%. The sample is drawn from a study of early T cells in non-severe SARS-CoV-2 infection. As for the study in general: Chains were unpaired, as sequencing was done on bulk RNA from unsorted whole blood. General study findings and limits: Comparison of clonotypes with VDJdb favored anti-spike CD8 responses while missing private and CD4 specificities.

The specimen comprised whole blood, sampled at baseline. This clonotype was obtained from an adult who was a healthcare worker with PCR-confirmed SARS-CoV-2 infection or an uninfected control (not recorded which).

The CDR3: CASSPGHYNTGELFF. In nucleotides, the CDR3 is TGTGCCAGCAGCCCCGGACATTACAACACCGGGGAGCTGTTTTTT. V and J are TRBV7-8 and TRBJ2-2; D might be TRBD1 (5 bases). This CDR3 region has 15 residues. CDR1 and CDR2 (germline): SGHVS, FQNEAQ. With 5 bases removed from V and 2 bases from J, the gap between germline ends came to 12 bases.